The next 16 T cell receptor beta chains were all read from a single sample in a study of technical replicates of blood from a few donors. Clones were read by immunoSEQ multiplex PCR, and TCRdb kept only the in-frame ones, dropping some. Of more than 65,000 clones in the sample, 75% to 85% were seen once. The sequencing input was PBMCs. All receptors come from a human donor in good health. Some clones in this sample may be carry-over from other donors' samples.

V usage is TRBV27 and J usage is TRBJ1-4, with D perhaps TRBD1 (6 bases). CDR3 size: 15 residues. Trimming took 3 bases from V and 0 from J, leaving 8 bases between them. In germline, CDR1 is MNHEY, CDR2 SMNVEV (reference sequence). The CDR3 loop is CASSFRGTTNEKLFF. The CDR3 coding sequence is TGTGCCAGCAGTTTCAGGGGCACAACTAATGAAAAACTGTTTTTT.

This chain links TRBV6-1 with TRBJ1-5; 9 bases match TRBD1. The CDR3 runs 15 residues. Looked up from germline, CDR1 is MNHNS and CDR2 is SASEGT. V gave up 0 bases and J gave up 6 bases; unmatched junction bases: 3. CDR3 nucleotides: TGTGCCAGCAGTGAAGCGGTACAGGGGGCTCAGCCCCAGCATTTT. Its translation: CASSEAVQGAQPQHF.

The chain links TRBV4-2 to TRBJ2-1; 7 bases fit TRBD2. CDR1 is LGHNA and CDR2 is YNFKEQ in the germline V gene. V lost 4 bases to trimming and J lost 10 bases; unmatched junction nucleotides: 4. The CDR3 has 12 amino acids. CDR3 in amino acids: CASSPNGREQFF. The CDR3 DNA is TGTGCCAGCAGCCCAAACGGGAGGGAGCAGTTCTTC.

This clone was detected only a few times. CDR3 residues: CASSSGIEQFF. CDR3 coding DNA: TGTGCCAGTAGTAGCGGGATCGAGCAGTTCTTC. The chain links TRBV11-1 to TRBJ2-1, with TRBD2 matching over 8 bases. Per the germline V gene, CDR1 is SGHAT and CDR2 is FQDESV (reference sequence). CDR3 length equals 11 residues. J lost 10 bases, V lost 9 bases, and 5 bases had no gene match.

This clone was counted a few times. The chain uses TRBV4-3 and TRBJ2-3; the match to TRBD2 covers 9 bases. Trimming at V came to 2 bases and at J to 4 bases, leaving 7 bases not matched to a gene. CDR3 length: 16 residues. The germline V gene has CDR1 LGHNA and CDR2 YSLEER. The DNA for the CDR3 is TGCGCCAGCAGCCAAAGTTTTAGCGGGGGTCCAGATACGCAGTATTTT. This encodes CASSQSFSGGPDTQYF.

The chain couples TRBV5-1 to TRBJ2-7; 7 bases align to TRBD1. V lost 9 bases, J lost 3 bases, and 12 bases stayed unmatched. The CDR3 extends over 14 amino acids. The germline V gene has CDR1 SGHRS and CDR2 YFSETQ. CDR3 coding DNA: TGCGCCACCAAGACTTCAGGGACAGACTACGAGCAGTACTTC. This translates into CATKTSGTDYEQYF.

The chain couples TRBV5-1 to TRBJ1-6; 8 positions match TRBD1. The ends lost 1 base at V and 10 bases at J; junction bases unmatched: 4. The CDR3 covers 14 residues. The germline V gene encodes CDR1 SGHRS and CDR2 YFSETQ. The CDR3 loop is CASSLWDRKSPLHF. As DNA, the CDR3 is TGCGCCAGCAGCTTGTGGGACAGGAAATCACCCCTCCACTTT.

The chain uses TRBV4-1 and TRBJ2-7; 7 positions match TRBD1. CDR3 size: 14 residues. V shed 2 bases, J shed 1 base, and the junction held 2 bases outside the gene matches. CDR1 MGHRA and CDR2 YSYEKL come from the germline V gene. The chain's CDR3 is CASSQTTGSYEQYF. The CDR3 DNA reads as TGCGCCAGCAGCCAAACGACAGGGTCCTACGAGCAGTACTTC.

This chain uses TRBV5-1 with TRBJ2-7, with 7 bases matching TRBD1. Trimming cost V 6 bases and J 4 bases; bases outside gene matches: 7. This CDR3 has 13 amino acids. From germline, CDR1 is SGHRS and CDR2 YFSETQ. The CDR3 nucleotides are TGCGCCAGCAAGATGACAGGGCGGTACGAGCAGTACTTC. It yields the protein CASKMTGRYEQYF.

The rearrangement uses TRBV19 and TRBJ2-7; weak D call: TRBD2 (7 bases). Trimming shortened V by 3 bases and J by 2 bases, and 11 bases separated the two germline ends. Germline values: CDR1 LNHDA, CDR2 SQIVND (reference sequence). CDR3 size: 14 residues. CDR3 bases: TGTGCCAGTAGTATTTCGGGGGGCCCCTACGAGCAGTACTTC. This encodes CASSISGGPYEQYF.

There are a few counts of this clone. The chain is built from TRBV5-1 and TRBJ2-7; 7 nucleotides align to TRBD2. J lost 7 bases, V lost 6 bases, and 13 bases had no gene match. The CDR3 loop spans 14 amino acids. Germline loops: CDR1 SGHRS, CDR2 YFSETQ. The DNA of the CDR3 is TGCGCCAGCAAGCAAGACGCGGGAGTTAAAGAGCAGTACTTC. Translated: CASKQDAGVKEQYF. Full variable domain (missing parts from reference TRBV5-1 and TRBJ2-7): KAGVTQTPRYLIKTRGQQVTLSCSPISGHRSVSWYQQTPGQGLQFLFEYFSETQRNKGNFPGRFSGRQFSNSRSEMNVSTLELGDSALYLCASKQDAGVKEQYFGPGTRLTVT.

This chain uses TRBV11-2 with TRBJ2-1; 9 bases map to TRBD1. Looked up from germline, CDR1 is SGHAT and CDR2 is FQNNGV. V gave up 3 bases and J gave up 8 bases; unmatched junction bases: 8. This CDR3 contains 15 residues. The CDR3 region is CASSFGTGISDEQFF. Written as DNA, the CDR3 is TGTGCCAGCAGCTTCGGGACAGGGATTAGCGATGAGCAGTTCTTC. Combining the CDR3 with reference TRBV11-2 and TRBJ2-1 gives the whole variable domain EAGVAQSPRYKIIEKRQSVAFWCNPISGHATLYWYQQILGQGPKLLIQFQNNGVVDDSQLPKDRFSAERLKGVDSTLKIQPAKLEDSAVYLCASSFGTGISDEQFFGPGTRLTVL.

The chain uses TRBV4-1 and TRBJ2-7; 10 bases fit TRBD1. Trimming cost V 6 bases and J 0 bases; bases outside gene matches: 5. This CDR3 comprises 15 residues. Germline lookup yields CDR1 MGHRA and CDR2 YSYEKL. CDR3 coding DNA: TGCGCCAGCAGTCGGACAGGGGGAGACTCCTACGAGCAGTACTTC. As protein: CASSRTGGDSYEQYF.

The chain employs TRBV10-3 and TRBJ2-2; 12 bases agree with TRBD1. This CDR3 region has 14 residues. In germline, CDR1 is ENHRY, CDR2 SYGVKD. The junction had 7 bases not matched to a gene; V was cut back by 11 bases and J by 6 bases. CDR3 DNA sequence: TGTGCCGCTGGGACAGGGGGCGCGCCCGGGGAGCTGTTTTTT. Amino acid sequence: CAAGTGGAPGELFF.

The V gene is TRBV5-1, the J gene TRBJ2-1; 7 nucleotides agree with TRBD1. This CDR3 has 15 amino acids. Losses at the gene ends were 5 bases for V and 6 bases for J; bases not matched to a gene: 11. Germline V gene data show CDR1 as SGHRS and CDR2 as YFSETQ. CDR3 amino acids: CASSHDREAGNEQFF. The DNA of the CDR3 is TGCGCCAGCAGTCACGACAGGGAAGCCGGCAATGAGCAGTTCTTC.

This clone was seen a few times. The V call is TRBV2, the J call TRBJ1-5; 10 positions match TRBD1. The junction had 2 bases not matched to a gene; V was cut back by 5 bases and J by 4 bases. The CDR3 is made up of 14 amino acids. CDR1 and CDR2 from the germline V gene are SNHLY and FYNNEI. For the CDR3, the DNA is TGTGCCAGCAGTCCGGGACAGGGGAATCAGCCCCAGCATTTT. Protein: CASSPGQGNQPQHF.